This entry lists 3 T cell receptor beta chains sequenced from one sample in a study of shared clonotypes between healthy human individuals. Only in-frame clones appear in the TCRdb table, and some are missing; sequencing was by immunoSEQ multiplex PCR. Among about 2 million clones, roughly 94% were seen once, and the ten largest hold 0.13%. Sequencing was carried out using naive CD4+ T cells sorted from blood. Subset here: CD45RA+ positively selected. The receptors derive from a man between 18 and 29 years old in good health.

V usage is TRBV27 and J usage is TRBJ2-7; possibly TRBD1 for D (5 bases). The CDR3 contains 16 residues. V lost 2 bases and J 0 bases, leaving 14 bases between the germline ends. Germline-derived CDR1 and CDR2 are MNHEY and SMNVEV (reference sequence). CDR3 coding DNA: TGTGCCAGCAGTTTACCAGTCGACAGCCTCTCCTACGAGCAGTACTTC. Encoded protein: CASSLPVDSLSYEQYF.

CDR3 region: CASSSFTGGDYGYTF. The CDR3 nucleotides are TGTGCCAGCAGCTCATTCACGGGAGGGGACTATGGCTACACCTTC. The chain is built from TRBV7-3 and TRBJ1-2; the D gene is possibly TRBD1 (5 bases). The CDR3 contains 15 residues. Trimming cost V 4 bases and J 3 bases, with 15 bases left between them. CDR1 is SGHTA, CDR2 FQGTGA, per germline.

The count of this clone is one. This chain links TRBV5-4 with TRBJ2-2, with D perhaps TRBD1 or TRBD2 (5 bases each). V lost 0 bases, J lost 4 bases, and 10 bases lay in between. The CDR3 covers 15 residues. Germline lookup yields CDR1 SGHNT and CDR2 YYREEE (reference sequence). CDR3 sequence: CASSLARGPTGELFF. CDR3 nucleotides: TGTGCCAGCAGCTTGGCCCGGGGACCCACCGGGGAGCTGTTTTTT.